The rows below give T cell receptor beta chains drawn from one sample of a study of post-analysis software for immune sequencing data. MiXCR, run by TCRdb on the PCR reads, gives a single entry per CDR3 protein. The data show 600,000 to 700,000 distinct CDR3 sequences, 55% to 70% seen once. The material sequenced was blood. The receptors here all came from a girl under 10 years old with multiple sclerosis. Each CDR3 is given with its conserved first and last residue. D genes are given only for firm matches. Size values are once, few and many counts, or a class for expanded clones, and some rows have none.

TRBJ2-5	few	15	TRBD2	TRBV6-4	CASSVRGGDQETQYF	TGTGCCAGCAGTGTGCGCGGGGGTGACCAAGAGACCCAGTACTTC
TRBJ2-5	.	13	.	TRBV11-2	CASSLGKQETQYF	TGTGCCAGCAGCTTAGGGAAACAAGAGACCCAGTACTTC
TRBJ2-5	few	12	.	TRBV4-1	CASSQGVETQYF	TGCGCCAGCAGCCAGGGGGTAGAGACCCAGTACTTC
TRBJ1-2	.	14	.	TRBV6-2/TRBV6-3	CASQQGGTSYGYTF	TGTGCCAGCCAACAGGGCGGTACCTCGTATGGCTACACCTTC
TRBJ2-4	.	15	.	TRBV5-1	CASSLRRAGGNIQYF	TGCGCCAGCAGCTTGAGGCGGGCAGGTGGGAACATTCAGTACTTC
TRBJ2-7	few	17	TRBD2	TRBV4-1	CASSQDFGREGIYEQYF	TGCGCCAGCAGCCAAGATTTCGGACGGGAGGGCATATACGAGCAGTACTTC
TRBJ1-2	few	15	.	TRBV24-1	CATSDGVRGSYGYTF	TGTGCCACCAGTGATGGTGTGAGGGGATCGTACGGCTACACCTTC
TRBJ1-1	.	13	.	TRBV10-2	CASSGEQNTEAFF	TGCGCCAGCAGTGGGGAACAGAACACTGAAGCTTTCTTT
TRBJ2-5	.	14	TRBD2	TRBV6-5	CASRGAGKVETQYF	TGTGCCAGCAGGGGAGCGGGGAAGGTGGAGACCCAGTACTTC
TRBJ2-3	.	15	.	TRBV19	CASSIDRGYTDTQYF	TGTGCCAGTAGTATAGATAGGGGATACACAGATACGCAGTATTTT
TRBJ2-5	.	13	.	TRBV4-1	CASSQGVVETQYF	TGCGCCAGCAGCCAGGGAGTAGTAGAGACCCAGTACTTC
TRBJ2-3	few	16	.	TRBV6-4	CASSARGAGITDTQYF	TGTGCCAGCAGTGCCCGAGGGGCCGGAATCACAGATACGCAGTATTTT
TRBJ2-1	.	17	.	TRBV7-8	CASSLVGGTLSYNEQFF	TGTGCCAGCAGCTTAGTTGGAGGGACGCTTTCCTACAATGAGCAGTTCTTC
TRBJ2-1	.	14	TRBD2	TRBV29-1	CSVEGLREGSEQFF	TGCAGCGTTGAGGGTCTGAGGGAGGGATCTGAGCAGTTCTTC
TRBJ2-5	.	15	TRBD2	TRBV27	CASSKLAIQGREQYF	TGTGCCAGCAGCAAACTAGCGATCCAGGGAAGGGAGCAGTACTTC
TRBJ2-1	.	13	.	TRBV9	CASSTRTENEQFF	TGTGCCAGCAGCACTAGAACAGAGAATGAGCAGTTCTTC
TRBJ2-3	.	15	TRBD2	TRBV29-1	CSAASPSGRTDTQYF	TGCAGCGCGGCTTCACCTAGCGGACGCACAGATACGCAGTATTTT
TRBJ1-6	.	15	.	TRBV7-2	CASSLEVSLDSPLHF	TGTGCCAGCAGTTTAGAGGTCTCGTTGGATTCACCCCTCCACTTT
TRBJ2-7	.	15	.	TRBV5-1	CASSLEAGSSYEQYF	TGCGCCAGCAGCTTGGAGGCGGGGAGCTCCTACGAGCAGTACTTC
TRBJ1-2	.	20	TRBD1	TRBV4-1	CASSQEGLRQGQGFNYGYTF	TGCGCCAGCAGCCAAGAAGGATTAAGACAGGGGCAGGGGTTTAACTATGGCTACACCTTC
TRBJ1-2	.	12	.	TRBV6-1	CASRDGQRGYTF	TGTGCCAGCAGGGATGGGCAGCGGGGCTACACCTTC
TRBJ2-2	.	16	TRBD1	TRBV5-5	CASSPLDRANTGELFF	TGTGCCAGCAGCCCGCTAGACAGGGCGAACACCGGGGAGCTGTTTTTT
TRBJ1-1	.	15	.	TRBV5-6	CASSLYATLNTEAFF	TGTGCCAGCAGCTTGTATGCGACGCTGAACACTGAAGCTTTCTTT
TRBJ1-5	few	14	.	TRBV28	CASSQTLLNQPQHF	TGTGCCAGCAGTCAAACATTGCTCAATCAGCCCCAGCATTTT
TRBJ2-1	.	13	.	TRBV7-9	CASTPGHYNEQFF	TGTGCCTCCACGCCGGGACACTACAATGAGCAGTTCTTC
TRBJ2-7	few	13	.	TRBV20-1	CSATGYNNYEQYF	TGCAGTGCAACAGGGTATAACAACTACGAGCAGTACTTC
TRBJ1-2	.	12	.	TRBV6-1	CASSATHYGYTF	TGTGCCAGCAGTGCCACCCACTATGGCTACACCTTC
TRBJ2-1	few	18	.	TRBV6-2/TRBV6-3	CASPYGTHIRSSYNEQFF	TGTGCCAGCCCTTACGGGACCCACATACGCAGCTCCTACAATGAGCAGTTCTTC
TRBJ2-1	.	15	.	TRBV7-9	CASPGVSEKYNEQFF	TGTGCCAGCCCCGGCGTATCCGAGAAATACAATGAGCAGTTCTTC
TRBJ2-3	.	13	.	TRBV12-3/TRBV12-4	CASSFLLTDTQYF	TGTGCCAGCAGTTTCCTGCTCACAGATACGCAGTATTTT
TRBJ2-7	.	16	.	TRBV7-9	CASIQDEGSAYNEQYF	TGTGCCAGCATTCAGGACGAGGGGTCGGCCTACAATGAGCAGTACTTC
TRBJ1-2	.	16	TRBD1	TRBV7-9	CASSLSPGQGAEGYTF	TGTGCCAGCAGCTTATCGCCGGGACAGGGGGCCGAGGGCTACACCTTC
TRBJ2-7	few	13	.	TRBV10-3	CAISDFMGYEQYF	TGTGCCATCAGTGACTTTATGGGCTACGAGCAGTACTTC
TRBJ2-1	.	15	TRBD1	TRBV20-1	CSARGRQGAANEQCF	TGCAGTGCTAGAGGGAGACAGGGGGCGGCGAATGAGCAGTGCTTC
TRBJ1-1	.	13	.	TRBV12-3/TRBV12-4	CASRPQRNTEAFF	TGTGCCAGCAGGCCTCAGAGGAACACTGAAGCTTTCTTT
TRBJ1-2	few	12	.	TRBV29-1	CSVESGPYGYTF	TGCAGCGTTGAATCCGGGCCCTATGGCTACACCTTC
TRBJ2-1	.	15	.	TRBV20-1	CSARGELAGANEQFF	TGCAGTGCCCGGGGGGAGCTGGCGGGGGCAAATGAGCAGTTCTTC
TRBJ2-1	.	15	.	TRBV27	CASSLDHSSYNEQFF	TGTGCCAGCAGCCTGGACCACAGCTCCTACAATGAGCAGTTCTTC
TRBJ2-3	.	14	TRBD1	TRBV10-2	CASSEENRGDTQYF	TGCGCCAGCAGTGAAGAAAACAGGGGAGATACGCAGTATTTT
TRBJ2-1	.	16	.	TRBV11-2	CASSLKGQKSYNEQFF	TGCGCCAGCAGCTTAAAAGGACAGAAGTCCTACAATGAGCAGTTCTTC
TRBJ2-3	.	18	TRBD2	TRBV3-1	CASSQFTSGETSTDTQYF	TGTGCCAGCAGCCAATTCACTAGCGGGGAGACTAGCACAGATACGCAGTATTTT
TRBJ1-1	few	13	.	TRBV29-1	CSGTTAMNTEAFF	TGCAGCGGAACTACAGCGATGAACACTGAAGCTTTCTTT